This T cell receptor (beta chain) was obtained from a study of blood T cell repertoires in COVID-19. Study in general: Donors in the United States, Italy and Spain gave samples during acute or convalescent COVID-19. In each case, the material was cDNA or gDNA derived from T cells, B-cell-depleted T cells, or PBMCs.

This CDR3 is built from 14 residues. Germline assignment: CDR1 SGHRS and CDR2 YFSETQ. The V gene lost 4 bases and the J gene lost 8 bases, with 15 bases spanning the gap. Individuals aged about 18 to 89 years were recruited from about two dozen US areas. Per the original methods: Reference gene primer amplification gave estimated nucleated cell counts. The method was immunoSEQ multiplex PCR; TCRdb's version includes in-frame clones alone and lacks a portion of them. V and J calls plus clone size are reproduced from that table; the DNA served to infer D and trimming. The sample shows approximately 210,000 clones, around 82% of them seen only once.

The chain couples TRBV5-1 to TRBJ1-4; the D gene is possibly TRBD1 (5 bases). Sequenced input: PBMCs or T cells enriched from blood (not recorded which). The TCR comes from a man in his thirties or forties with acute COVID-19. The CDR3 protein is CASSEQGGKEKLFF. The CDR3 DNA sequence: TGCGCCAGCAGCGAGCAGGGTGGTAAAGAAAAACTGTTTTTT.